In its sample, the clone carrying this TCR beta chain was seen many times. What it recognizes is unknown. Each cDNA got a UMI-containing oligo ligated at its 3' end. First-round PCR used roughly 4 cycles and beta primers RC1.1 and RC1.2 covering TRBC1 and TRBC2. MiXCR, applied by TCRdb to the UMI-ligation and nested PCR reads, yields one record per CDR3 protein. The table lists approximately 41,000 distinct CDR3 sequences, more than 15% of them singletons. The data are from a study of quantifying T cell responses using KT2 cells. Overall study: cDNA was made from DNase-treated RNA using alpha and beta constant primers. Whole-study results and caveats: Even the lowest spike-in, about one KT2 cell per 100,000 PBMC, yielded detectable KT2 sequences. The number of KT2 alpha and beta sequences was a linear function of input KT2 cells.

CDR3 size: 13 residues. The V end was cut by 0 bases, the J end by 7 bases, with 12 bases between. The germline V gene encodes CDR1 DFQATT and CDR2 SNEGSKA (reference sequence). Sequenced sample: PBMCs spiked with cells of the T cell clone KT2. The chain is built from TRBV20-1 and TRBJ1-2; D not resolved. This TCR was recovered from a human donor. Here the CDR3 reads CSARELVSGGYTF. The CDR3 region has the DNA TGCAGTGCTAGAGAGCTGGTCTCAGGTGGCTACACCTTC.